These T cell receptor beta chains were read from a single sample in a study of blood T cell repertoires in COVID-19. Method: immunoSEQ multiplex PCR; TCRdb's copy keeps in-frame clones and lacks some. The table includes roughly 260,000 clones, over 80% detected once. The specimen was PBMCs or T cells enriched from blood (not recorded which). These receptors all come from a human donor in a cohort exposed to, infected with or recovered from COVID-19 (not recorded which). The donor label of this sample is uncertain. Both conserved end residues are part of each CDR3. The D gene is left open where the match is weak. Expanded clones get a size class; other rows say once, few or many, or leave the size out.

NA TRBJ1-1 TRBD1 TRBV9 CASSVARSGGVTEAFF
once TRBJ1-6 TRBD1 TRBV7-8 CASSSRDQGARNSPLHF
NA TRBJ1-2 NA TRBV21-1 CASPRGIRGGYTF
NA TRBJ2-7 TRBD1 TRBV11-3 CASSSGTGSYEQYF
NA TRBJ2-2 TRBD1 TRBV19 CASSNLQGFLRIAGELFF
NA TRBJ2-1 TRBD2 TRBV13 CASSFSYSTLAGYSYNEQFF
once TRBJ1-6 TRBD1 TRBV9 CASSAGTGCSPLHF
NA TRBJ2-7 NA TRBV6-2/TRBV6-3 CASRPTAGISYEQYF
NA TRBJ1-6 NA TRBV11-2 CASSLDVDGEYSPLHF
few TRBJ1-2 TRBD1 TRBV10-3 CAIGQSGTGDF